This TCR beta chain came from a study of cytomegalovirus exposure and HLA in healthy donors. On the study more broadly: The same platform as the 666 first-cohort repertoires was used for the 100 to 150 validation repertoires, a later analysis reported.

The CDR3 is 14 residues long. Trimming took 4 bases from V and 4 from J; bases not matched to a gene: 6. The V gene's germline CDR1 is SQVTM and CDR2 ANQGSEA. The donors formed part of the 120-subject validation cohort, distinct from the roughly 730-subject first cohort. Assay used: immunoSEQ multiplex PCR; TCRdb lists only in-frame clones, some missing. Altogether 150,000 to 170,000 clones are present, 86% being singletons, with the ten largest covering about a fifth. Study outcomes and limitations: The study designated about 180 TCR beta chains cytomegalovirus-associated. Rarity held for most TCR sequences, but there were some public TCRs that occurred in many donors.

In its sample, this clone was seen once. The antigen is undetermined. This chain links TRBV29-1 with TRBJ2-4, with 8 bases aligning to TRBD2. Sample: PBMCs. The receptor comes from a man aged 18 to 35 in good health and CMV-seropositive. CDR3 nucleotide sequence: TGCAGCGTTGTTGGTAGCGGGGTGAAAAACATTCAGTACTTC. Translating gives CSVVGSGVKNIQYF.